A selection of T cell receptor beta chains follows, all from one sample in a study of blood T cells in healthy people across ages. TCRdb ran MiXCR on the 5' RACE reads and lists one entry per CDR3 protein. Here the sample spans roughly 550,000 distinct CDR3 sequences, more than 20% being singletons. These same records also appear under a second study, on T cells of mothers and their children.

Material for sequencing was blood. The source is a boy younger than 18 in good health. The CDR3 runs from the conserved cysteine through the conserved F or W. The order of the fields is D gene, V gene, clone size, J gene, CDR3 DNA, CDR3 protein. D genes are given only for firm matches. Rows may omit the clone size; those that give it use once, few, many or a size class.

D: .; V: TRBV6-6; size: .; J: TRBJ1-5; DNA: TGTGCCAGCAGTTACTCGGGTGACGGCAATCAGCCCCAGCATTTT; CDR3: CASSYSGDGNQPQHF
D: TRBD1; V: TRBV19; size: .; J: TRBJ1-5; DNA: TGTGCCAGTAGTACCGAGGGGACAGGGGATCAGCCCCAGCATTTT; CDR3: CASSTEGTGDQPQHF
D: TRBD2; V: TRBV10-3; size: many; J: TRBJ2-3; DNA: TGTGCCATCAGTGAGCGCACTGCGGGAGGATTCACAGATACGCAGTATTTT; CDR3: CAISERTAGGFTDTQYF
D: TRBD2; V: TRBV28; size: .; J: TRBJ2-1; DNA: TGTGCCAGCAGTTCGTCCCTAGCGGGGGGGTTTATATCCTACAATGAGCAGTTCTTC; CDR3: CASSSSLAGGFISYNEQFF
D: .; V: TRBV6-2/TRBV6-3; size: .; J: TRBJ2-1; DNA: TGTGCCAGCAGTTACCCGCTGCAACAGGGCTGGGGTTACAATGAGCAGTTCTTC; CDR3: CASSYPLQQGWGYNEQFF
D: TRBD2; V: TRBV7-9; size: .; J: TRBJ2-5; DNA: TGTGCCAGCAGCCCTCCGCTAGCGGAACAAGAGACCCAGTACTTC; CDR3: CASSPPLAEQETQYF
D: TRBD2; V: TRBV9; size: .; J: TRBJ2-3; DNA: TGTGCCAGCAGCGTAGGGACTAGCGGGTTCCAAGATACGCAGTATTTT; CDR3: CASSVGTSGFQDTQYF
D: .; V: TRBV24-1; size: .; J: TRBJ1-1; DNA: TGTGCCACCAGTGATTTAATGACAGATGAAGCTTTCTTT; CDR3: CATSDLMTDEAFF
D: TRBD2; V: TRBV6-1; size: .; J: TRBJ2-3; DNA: TGTGCCAGCAGTGATACTAGCGGGGGGTGGGGCGATACGCAGTATTTT; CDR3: CASSDTSGGWGDTQYF
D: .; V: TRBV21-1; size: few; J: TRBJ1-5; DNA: TGTGCCAGCAGCAAAGATTATAGCAATCAGCCCCAGCATTTT; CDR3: CASSKDYSNQPQHF
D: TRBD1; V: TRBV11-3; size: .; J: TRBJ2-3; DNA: TGTGCCAGCAGCTTAGAGGACAGGGACACAGATACGCAGTATTTT; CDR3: CASSLEDRDTDTQYF
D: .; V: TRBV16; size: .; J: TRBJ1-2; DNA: TGTGCCAGCAGCCAAGAACAGAACTATGGCTACACCTTC; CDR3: CASSQEQNYGYTF
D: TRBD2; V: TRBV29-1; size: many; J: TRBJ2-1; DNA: TGCAGCGTTTTGGGTCAAGGGGACTACTACAATGAGCAGTTCTTC; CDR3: CSVLGQGDYYNEQFF
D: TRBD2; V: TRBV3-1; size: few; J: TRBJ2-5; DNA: TGTGCCAGCAGCCACGGACTAGGCTCGGAGACCCAGTACTTC; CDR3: CASSHGLGSETQYF
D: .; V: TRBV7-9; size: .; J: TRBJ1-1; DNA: TGTGCCAGCAGCTCCACCCAGGCAGCGCAAATTGAAGCTTTCTTT; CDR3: CASSSTQAAQIEAFF
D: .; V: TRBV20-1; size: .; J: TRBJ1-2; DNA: TGCAGTGCTAGTTCCACAGGGTATGGCTACACCTTC; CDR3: CSASSTGYGYTF
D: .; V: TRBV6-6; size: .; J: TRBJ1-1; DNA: TGTGCCAGCAGTCGGCGGAGTGAAGCTTTCTTT; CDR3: CASSRRSEAFF
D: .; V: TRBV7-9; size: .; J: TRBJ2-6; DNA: TGTGCCAGCAGCTTAGGAGGGTTCCCTGGGGCCAACGTCCTGACTTTC; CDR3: CASSLGGFPGANVLTF
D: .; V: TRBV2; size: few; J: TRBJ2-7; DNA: TGTGCCAGCAGTGAAATCGTACTAGCTGGGTACGAGCAGTGCTTC; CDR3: CASSEIVLAGYEQCF
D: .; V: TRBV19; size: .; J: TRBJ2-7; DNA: TGTGCCAGTAGCCCAAAGGGGACCAACGAGCAGTACTTC; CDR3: CASSPKGTNEQYF
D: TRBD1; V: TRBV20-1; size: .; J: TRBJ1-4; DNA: TGCAGTGCTGACCCCAGGGGGGGTGAAAAACTGTTTTTT; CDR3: CSADPRGGEKLFF
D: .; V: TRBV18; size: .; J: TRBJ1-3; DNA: TGTGCCAGCTCACCACAGAGCTCTGGAAACACCATATATTTT; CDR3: CASSPQSSGNTIYF
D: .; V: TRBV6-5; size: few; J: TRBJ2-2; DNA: TGTGCCAGCAGCCTCGGTCCCGCCGGGGAGCTGTTTTTT; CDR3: CASSLGPAGELFF
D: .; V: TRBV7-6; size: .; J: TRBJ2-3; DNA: TGTGCCAGCAGCCGACCGGCGGCAAGCACAGATACGCAGTATTTT; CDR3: CASSRPAASTDTQYF
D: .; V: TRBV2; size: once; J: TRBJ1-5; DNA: TGTGCCAGCAGTGAAGCGCTGGGTTCGGATCAGCCCCAGCATTTT; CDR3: CASSEALGSDQPQHF
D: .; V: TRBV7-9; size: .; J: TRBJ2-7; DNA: TGTGCCAGCAGCCAGCCCAGAACCTACGAGCAGTACTTC; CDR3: CASSQPRTYEQYF
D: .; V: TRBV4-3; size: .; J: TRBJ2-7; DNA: TGCGCCAGCAGCCAAGAACTAAGGGGACACTTGGGATCCTACGAGCAGTACTTC; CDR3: CASSQELRGHLGSYEQYF
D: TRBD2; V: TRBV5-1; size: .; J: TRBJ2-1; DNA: TGCGCCAGCAGCTCCCTCCGGACTAGCGGGAGGAATGAGCAGTTCTTC; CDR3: CASSSLRTSGRNEQFF
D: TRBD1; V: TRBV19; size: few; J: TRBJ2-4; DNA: TGTGCCAGTAGTCCACCCGGGACAGGGAAGGTGAACATTCAGTACTTC; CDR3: CASSPPGTGKVNIQYF
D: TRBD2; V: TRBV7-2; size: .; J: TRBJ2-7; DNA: TGTGCCAGCAGCCCCATGGCGGGAGAAGGGTCCTACGAGCAGTACTTC; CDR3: CASSPMAGEGSYEQYF
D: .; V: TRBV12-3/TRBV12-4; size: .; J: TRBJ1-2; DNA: TGTGCCAGCAGTCAACGGCGCTTGTTTGGCTACACCTTC; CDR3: CASSQRRLFGYTF
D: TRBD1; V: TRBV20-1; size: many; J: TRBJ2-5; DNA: TGCAGTGCCGTAATTGGGATGAGGACAGGGTTGATGCAAGAGACCCAGTACTTC; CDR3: CSAVIGMRTGLMQETQYF
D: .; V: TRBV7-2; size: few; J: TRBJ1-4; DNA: TGTGCCAGCAGCTTCTCCCAGTCCGCACCTTTAAATGAAAAACTGTTTTTT; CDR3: CASSFSQSAPLNEKLFF
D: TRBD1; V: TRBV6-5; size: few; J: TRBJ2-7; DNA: TGTGCCAGCAGTTACTCCCCGGGACAGGGCGTCCCGGAGTACGAGCAGTACTTC; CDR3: CASSYSPGQGVPEYEQYF
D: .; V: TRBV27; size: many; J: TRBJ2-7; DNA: TGTGCCAGCAGTCCGGGACGCACCTACGAGCAGTACTTC; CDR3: CASSPGRTYEQYF
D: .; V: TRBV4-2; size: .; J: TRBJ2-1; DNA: TGTGCCAGCAGCCAAGCGGTGAGCGGGCCAGACAATGAGCAGTTCTTC; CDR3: CASSQAVSGPDNEQFF
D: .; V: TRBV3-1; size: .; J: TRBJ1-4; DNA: TGTGCCAGCAGTCAGGGGAATGGAAAACTGTTTTTT; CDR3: CASSQGNGKLFF
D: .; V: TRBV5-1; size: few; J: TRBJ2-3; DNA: TGCGCCAGCAGCTCTTCGGGGCCTAGCACAGATACGCAGTATTTT; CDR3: CASSSSGPSTDTQYF
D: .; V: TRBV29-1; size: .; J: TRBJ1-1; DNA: TGCAGCGCTGTTTTACAGGAGATGAATACTGAAGCTTTCTTT; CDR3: CSAVLQEMNTEAFF
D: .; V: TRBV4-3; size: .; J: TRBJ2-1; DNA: TGCGCCAGCAGCCCCCGGGGTAGCCCATCCTACAATGAGCAGTTCTTC; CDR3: CASSPRGSPSYNEQFF
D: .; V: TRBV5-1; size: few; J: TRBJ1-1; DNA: TGCGCCAGCAGCTTGTTACGTGGCAGGGAAACTGAAGCTTTCTTT; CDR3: CASSLLRGRETEAFF